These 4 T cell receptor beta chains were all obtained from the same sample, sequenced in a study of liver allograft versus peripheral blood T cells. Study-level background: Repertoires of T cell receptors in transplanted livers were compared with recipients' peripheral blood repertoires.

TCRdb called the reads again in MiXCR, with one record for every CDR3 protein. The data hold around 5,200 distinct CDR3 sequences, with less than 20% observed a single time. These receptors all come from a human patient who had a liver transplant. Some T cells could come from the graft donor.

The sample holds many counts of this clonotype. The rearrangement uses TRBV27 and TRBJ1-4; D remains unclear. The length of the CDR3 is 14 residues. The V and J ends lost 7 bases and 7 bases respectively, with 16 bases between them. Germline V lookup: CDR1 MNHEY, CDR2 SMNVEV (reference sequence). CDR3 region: CASKPVLWGEKLFF. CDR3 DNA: TGTGCCAGCAAGCCAGTCCTATGGGGTGAAAAACTGTTTTTT.

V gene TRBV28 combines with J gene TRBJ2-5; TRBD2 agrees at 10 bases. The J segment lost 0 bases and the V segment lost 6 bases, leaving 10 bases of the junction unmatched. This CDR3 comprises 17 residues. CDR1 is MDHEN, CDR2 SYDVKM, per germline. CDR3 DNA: TGTGCCAGCAGCAATCTGGGGACTAGCGAGTACCAAGAGACCCAGTACTTC. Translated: CASSNLGTSEYQETQYF.

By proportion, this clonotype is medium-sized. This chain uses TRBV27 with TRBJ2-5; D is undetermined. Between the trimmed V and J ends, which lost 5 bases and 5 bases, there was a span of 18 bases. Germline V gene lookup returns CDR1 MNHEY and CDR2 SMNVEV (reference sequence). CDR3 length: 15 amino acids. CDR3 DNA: TGTGCCAGCAGTGCCTCCCCACCGGCTCGGGAGACCCAGTACTTC. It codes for CASSASPPARETQYF.

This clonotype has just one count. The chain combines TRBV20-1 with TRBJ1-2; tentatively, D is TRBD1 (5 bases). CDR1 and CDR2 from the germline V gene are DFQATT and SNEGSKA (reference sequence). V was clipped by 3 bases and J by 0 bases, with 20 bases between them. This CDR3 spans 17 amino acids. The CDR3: CSARGGGQGSSNYGYTF. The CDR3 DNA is TGCAGTGCTAGGGGGGGGGGTCAGGGAAGTTCTAACTATGGCTACACCTTC.